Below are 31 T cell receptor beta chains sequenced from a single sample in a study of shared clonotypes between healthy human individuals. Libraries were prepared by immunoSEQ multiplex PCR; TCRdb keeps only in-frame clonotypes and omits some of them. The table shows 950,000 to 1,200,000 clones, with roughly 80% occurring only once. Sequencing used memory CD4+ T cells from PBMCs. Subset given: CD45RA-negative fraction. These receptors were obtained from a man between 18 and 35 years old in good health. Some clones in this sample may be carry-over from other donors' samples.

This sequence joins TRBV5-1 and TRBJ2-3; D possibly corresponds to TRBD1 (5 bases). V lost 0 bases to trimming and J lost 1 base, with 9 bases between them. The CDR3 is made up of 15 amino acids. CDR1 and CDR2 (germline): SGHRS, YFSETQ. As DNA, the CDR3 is TGCGCCAGCAGCTTGGAGGCCAGGGGCACAGATACGCAGTATTTT. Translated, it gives CASSLEARGTDTQYF.

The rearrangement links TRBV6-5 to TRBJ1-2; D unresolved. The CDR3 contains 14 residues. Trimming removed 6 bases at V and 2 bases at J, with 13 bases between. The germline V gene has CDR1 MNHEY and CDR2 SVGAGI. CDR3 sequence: CASSLGEANYGYTF. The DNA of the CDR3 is TGTGCCAGCAGCCTCGGTGAGGCCAACTATGGCTACACCTTC.

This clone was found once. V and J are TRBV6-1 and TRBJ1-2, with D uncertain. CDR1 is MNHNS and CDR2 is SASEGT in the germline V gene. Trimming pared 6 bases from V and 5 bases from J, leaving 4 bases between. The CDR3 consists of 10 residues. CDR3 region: CASRIYGYTF. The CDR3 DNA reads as TGTGCCAGCAGGATATATGGCTACACCTTC.

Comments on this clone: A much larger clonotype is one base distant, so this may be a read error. The CDR3 DNA sequence: TGTGCCAGCAGTTTGGACAGGGGCTACGAGCAGTACTTC. It is translated as CASSLDRGYEQYF. The V call is TRBV27, the J call TRBJ2-7, with 9 bases that match TRBD1. The CDR3 spans 13 residues. J was trimmed by 3 bases and V by 3 bases; bases with no gene match: 0. Looked up from germline, CDR1 is MNHEY and CDR2 is SMNVEV (reference sequence).

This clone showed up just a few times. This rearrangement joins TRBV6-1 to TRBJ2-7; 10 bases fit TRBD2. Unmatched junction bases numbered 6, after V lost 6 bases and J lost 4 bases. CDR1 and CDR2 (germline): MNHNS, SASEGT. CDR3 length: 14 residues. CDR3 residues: CASREGLALYEQYF. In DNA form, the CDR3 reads TGTGCCAGCAGGGAGGGACTAGCGCTATACGAGCAGTACTTC.

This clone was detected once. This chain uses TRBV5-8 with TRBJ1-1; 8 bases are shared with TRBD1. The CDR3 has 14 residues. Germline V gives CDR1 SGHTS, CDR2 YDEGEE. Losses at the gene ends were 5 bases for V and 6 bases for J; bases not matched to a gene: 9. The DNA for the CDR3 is TGTGCCAGCAGAAAGGACAGGGTGGAGGCTGAAGCTTTCTTT. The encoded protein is CASRKDRVEAEAFF.

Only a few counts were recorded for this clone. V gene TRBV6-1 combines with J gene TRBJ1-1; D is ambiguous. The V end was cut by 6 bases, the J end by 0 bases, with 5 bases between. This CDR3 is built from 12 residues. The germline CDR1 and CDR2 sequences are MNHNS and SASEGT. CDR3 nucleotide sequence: TGTGCCAGCAGACTCATGAACACTGAAGCTTTCTTT. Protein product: CASRLMNTEAFF.

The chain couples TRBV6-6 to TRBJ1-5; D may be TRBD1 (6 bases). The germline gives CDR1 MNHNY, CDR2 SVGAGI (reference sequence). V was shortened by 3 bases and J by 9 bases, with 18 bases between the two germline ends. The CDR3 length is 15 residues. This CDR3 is CASSYITGSGSPQHF. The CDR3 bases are TGTGCCAGCAGTTATATTACAGGGTCGGGGTCGCCCCAGCATTTT.

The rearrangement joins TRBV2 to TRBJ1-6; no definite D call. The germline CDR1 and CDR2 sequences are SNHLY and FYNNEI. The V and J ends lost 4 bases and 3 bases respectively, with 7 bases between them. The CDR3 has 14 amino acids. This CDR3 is CASSGDRYNSPLHF. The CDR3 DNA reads TGTGCCAGCAGTGGGGATCGCTATAATTCACCCCTCCACTTT.

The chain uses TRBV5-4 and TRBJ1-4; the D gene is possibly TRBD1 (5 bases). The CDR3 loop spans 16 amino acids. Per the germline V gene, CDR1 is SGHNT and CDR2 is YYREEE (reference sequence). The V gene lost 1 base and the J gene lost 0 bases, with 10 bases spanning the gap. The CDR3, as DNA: TGTGCCAGCAGCTTGTGGGGGGACGCAACTAATGAAAAACTGTTTTTT. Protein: CASSLWGDATNEKLFF.

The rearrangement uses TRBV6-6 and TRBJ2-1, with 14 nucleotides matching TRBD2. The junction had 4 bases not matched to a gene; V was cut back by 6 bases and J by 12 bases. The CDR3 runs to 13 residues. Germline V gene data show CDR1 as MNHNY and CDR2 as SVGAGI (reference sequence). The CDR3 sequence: CASRGLAGGGQFF. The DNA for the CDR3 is TGTGCCAGCAGAGGACTAGCGGGGGGCGGGCAGTTCTTC.

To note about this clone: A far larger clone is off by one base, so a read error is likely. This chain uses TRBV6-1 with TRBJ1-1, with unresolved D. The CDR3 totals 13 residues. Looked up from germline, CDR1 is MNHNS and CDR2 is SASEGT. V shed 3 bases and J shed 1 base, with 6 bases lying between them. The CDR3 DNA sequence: TGTGCCAGCAGTGATGAGGGGAACACTGAAGCTTTCTTT. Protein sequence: CASSDEGNTEAFF.

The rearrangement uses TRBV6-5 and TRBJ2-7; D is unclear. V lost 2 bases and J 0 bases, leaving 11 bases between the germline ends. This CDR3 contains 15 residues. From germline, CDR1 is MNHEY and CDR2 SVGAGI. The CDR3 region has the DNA TGTGCCAGCAGTTACCCCACTGTGGGCTCCTACGAGCAGTACTTC. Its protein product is CASSYPTVGSYEQYF.

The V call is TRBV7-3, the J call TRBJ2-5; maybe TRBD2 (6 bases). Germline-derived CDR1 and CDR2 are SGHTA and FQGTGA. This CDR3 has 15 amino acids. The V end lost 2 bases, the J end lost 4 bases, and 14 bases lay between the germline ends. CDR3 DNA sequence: TGTGCCAGCAGCTTATACGGGAGTTTACGAGAGACCCAGTACTTC. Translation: CASSLYGSLRETQYF.

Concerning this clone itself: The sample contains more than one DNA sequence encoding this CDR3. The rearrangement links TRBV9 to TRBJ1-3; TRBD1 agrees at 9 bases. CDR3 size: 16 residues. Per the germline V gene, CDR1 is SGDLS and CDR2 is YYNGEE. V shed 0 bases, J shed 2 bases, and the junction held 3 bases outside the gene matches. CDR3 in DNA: TGTGCCAGCAGCGTAGGCGGGACAGGGACTGGAAACACCATATATTTT. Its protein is CASSVGGTGTGNTIYF.

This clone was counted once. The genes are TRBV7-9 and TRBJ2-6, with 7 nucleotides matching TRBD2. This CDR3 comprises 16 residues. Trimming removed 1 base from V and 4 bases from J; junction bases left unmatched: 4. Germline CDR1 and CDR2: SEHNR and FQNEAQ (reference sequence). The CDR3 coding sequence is TGTGCCAGCAGCTTAGGCGGGGGTGCAGGGGCCAACGTCCTGACTTTC. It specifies CASSLGGGAGANVLTF. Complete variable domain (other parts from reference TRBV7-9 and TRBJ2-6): DTGVSQNPRHKITKRGQNVTFRCDPISEHNRLYWYRQTLGQGPEFLTYFQNEAQLEKSRLLSDRFSAERPKGSFSTLEIQRTEQGDSAMYLCASSLGGGAGANVLTFGAGSRLTVL.

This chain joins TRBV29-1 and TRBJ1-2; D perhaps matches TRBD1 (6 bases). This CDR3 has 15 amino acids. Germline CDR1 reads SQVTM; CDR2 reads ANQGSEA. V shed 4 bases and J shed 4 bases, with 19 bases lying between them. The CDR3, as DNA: TGCAGCGTTGGATTTGGGACACGAAGCCTCTATGGCTACACCTTC. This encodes CSVGFGTRSLYGYTF.

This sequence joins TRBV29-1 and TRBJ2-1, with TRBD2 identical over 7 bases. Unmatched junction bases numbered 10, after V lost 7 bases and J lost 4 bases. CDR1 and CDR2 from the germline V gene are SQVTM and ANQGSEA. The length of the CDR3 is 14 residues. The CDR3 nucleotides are TGCAGCGCCGGCAAGCGGGGAACTTACAATGAGCAGTTCTTC. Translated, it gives CSAGKRGTYNEQFF.

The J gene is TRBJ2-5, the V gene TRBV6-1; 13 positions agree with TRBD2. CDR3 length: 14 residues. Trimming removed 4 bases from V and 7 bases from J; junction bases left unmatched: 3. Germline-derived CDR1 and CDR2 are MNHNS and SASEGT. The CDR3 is CASSVRLAGGTQYF. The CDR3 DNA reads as TGTGCCAGCAGTGTAAGACTAGCGGGAGGGACCCAGTACTTC.

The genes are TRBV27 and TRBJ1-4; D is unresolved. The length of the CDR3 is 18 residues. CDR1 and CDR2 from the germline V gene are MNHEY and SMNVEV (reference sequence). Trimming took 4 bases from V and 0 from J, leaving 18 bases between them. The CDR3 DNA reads TGTGCCAGCAGTTACCGTAAGGGTCCCTTTGCAACTAATGAAAAACTGTTTTTT. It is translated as CASSYRKGPFATNEKLFF.

The CDR3, as DNA: TGTGCCAGTAGTACCCGGGATGGTAGGGACACTGAAGCTTTCTTT. Residues: CASSTRDGRDTEAFF. The chain recombines TRBV19 with TRBJ1-1; D gene ambiguous. The length of the CDR3 is 15 residues. The V end was cut by 4 bases, the J end by 3 bases, with 15 bases between. CDR1 is LNHDA and CDR2 is SQIVND in the germline V gene (reference sequence).

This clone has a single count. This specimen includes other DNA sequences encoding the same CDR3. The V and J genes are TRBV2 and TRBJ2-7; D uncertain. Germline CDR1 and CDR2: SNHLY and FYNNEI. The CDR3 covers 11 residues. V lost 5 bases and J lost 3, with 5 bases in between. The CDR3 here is CASSPHYEQYF. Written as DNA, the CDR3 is TGTGCCAGCAGTCCGCACTACGAGCAGTACTTC.

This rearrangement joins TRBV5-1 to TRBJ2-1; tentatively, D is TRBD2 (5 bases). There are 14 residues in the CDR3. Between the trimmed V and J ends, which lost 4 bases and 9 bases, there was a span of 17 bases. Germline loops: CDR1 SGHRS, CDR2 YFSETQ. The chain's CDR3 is CASSPTGKNVEQFF. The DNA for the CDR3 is TGCGCCAGCAGCCCGACCGGGAAGAACGTTGAGCAGTTCTTC.

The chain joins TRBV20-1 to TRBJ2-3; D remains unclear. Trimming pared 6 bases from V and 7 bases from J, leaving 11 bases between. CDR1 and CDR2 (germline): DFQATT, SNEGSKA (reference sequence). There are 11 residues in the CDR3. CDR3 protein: CSAQTGHTQYF. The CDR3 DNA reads TGCAGTGCGCAGACGGGCCATACGCAGTATTTT.

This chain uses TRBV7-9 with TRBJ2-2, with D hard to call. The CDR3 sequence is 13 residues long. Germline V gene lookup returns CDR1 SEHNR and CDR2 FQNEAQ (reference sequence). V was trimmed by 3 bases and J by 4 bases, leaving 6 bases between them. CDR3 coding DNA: TGTGCCAGCAGCTTCTCTACCACCGGGGAGCTGTTTTTT. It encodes CASSFSTTGELFF.

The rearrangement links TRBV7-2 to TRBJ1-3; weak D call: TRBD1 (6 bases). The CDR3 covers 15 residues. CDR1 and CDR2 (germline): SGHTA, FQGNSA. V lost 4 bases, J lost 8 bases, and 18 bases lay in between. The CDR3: CASSSGGGLVYTIYF. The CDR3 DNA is TGTGCCAGCAGCTCCGGCGGGGGGCTGGTGTACACCATATATTTT.

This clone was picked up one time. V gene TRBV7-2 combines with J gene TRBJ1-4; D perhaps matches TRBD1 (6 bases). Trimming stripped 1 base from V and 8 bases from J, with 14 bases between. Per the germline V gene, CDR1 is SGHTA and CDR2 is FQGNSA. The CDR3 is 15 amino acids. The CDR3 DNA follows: TGTGCCAGCAGCTTAGAGGGGGGCAAAAGGGAAAAACTGTTTTTT. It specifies CASSLEGGKREKLFF.

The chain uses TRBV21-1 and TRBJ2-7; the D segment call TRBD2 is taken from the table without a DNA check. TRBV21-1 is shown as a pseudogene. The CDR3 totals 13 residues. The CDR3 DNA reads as TGTGCCAGGACGACCCCGGAGGCCTACGAGCAGTACTTC. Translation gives CARTTPEAYEQYF.

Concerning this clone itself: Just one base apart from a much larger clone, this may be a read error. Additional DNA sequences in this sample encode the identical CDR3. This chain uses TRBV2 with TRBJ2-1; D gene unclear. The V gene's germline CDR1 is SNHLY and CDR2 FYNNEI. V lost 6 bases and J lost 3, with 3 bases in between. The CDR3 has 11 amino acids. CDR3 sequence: CASRGYNEQFF. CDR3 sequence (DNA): TGTGCCAGCAGGGGCTACAATGAGCAGTTCTTC.

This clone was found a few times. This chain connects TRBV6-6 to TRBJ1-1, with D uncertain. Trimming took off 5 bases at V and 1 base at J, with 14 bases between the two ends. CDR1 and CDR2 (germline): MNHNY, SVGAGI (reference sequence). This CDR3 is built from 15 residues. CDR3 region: CASSSRAQRNTEAFF. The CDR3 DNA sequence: TGTGCCAGCAGTAGCCGGGCACAACGGAACACTGAAGCTTTCTTT.

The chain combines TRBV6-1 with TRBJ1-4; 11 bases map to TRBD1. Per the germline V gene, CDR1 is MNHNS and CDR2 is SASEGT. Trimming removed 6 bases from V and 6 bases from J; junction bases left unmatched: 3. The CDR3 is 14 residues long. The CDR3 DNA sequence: TGTGCCAGCAGAGGGACAGGGGGGGATGAAAAACTGTTTTTT. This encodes CASRGTGGDEKLFF.